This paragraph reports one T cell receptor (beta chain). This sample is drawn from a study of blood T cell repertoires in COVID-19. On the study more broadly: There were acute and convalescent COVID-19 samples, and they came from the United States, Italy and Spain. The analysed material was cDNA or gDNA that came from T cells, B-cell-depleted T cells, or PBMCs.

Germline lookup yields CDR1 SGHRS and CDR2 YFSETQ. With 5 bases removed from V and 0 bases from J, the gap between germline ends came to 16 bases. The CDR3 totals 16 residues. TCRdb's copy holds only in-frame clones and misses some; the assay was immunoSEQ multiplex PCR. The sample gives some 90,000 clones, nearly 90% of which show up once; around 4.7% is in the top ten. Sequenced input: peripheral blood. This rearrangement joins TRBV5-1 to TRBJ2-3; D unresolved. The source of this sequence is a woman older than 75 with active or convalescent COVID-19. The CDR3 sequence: CASRDRELLSTDTQYF. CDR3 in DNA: TGCGCCAGCAGAGATAGAGAACTATTGAGCACAGATACGCAGTATTTT.